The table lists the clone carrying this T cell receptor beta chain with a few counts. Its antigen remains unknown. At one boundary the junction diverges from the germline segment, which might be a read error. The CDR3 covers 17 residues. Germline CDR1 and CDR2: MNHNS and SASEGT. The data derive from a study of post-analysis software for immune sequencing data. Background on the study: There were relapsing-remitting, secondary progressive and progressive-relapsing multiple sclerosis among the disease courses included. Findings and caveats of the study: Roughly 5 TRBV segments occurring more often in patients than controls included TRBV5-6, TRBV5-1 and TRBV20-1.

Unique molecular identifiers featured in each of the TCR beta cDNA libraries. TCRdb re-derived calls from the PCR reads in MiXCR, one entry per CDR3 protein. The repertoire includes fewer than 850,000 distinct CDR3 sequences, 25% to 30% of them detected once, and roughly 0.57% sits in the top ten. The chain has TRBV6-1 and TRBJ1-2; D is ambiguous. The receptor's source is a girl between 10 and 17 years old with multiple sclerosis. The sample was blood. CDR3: CASSERLGQTPNCGYTF. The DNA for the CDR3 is TGTGCCAGCAGTGAAAGGCTTGGGCAGACACCTAACTGTGGCTACACCTTC.